A single sample gave rise to the 8 T cell receptor beta chains below, sequenced in a study of regulatory T cells in long-lasting Graves disease. Time point denoted: newly diagnosed GD, antithyroid drugs for less than 3 months. RNA extracted from PBMCs served as the sequencing template. CDR3-region Arm-PCR and iRepertoire HTBI primers produced the TCR beta libraries. TCRdb re-analysed the multiplex PCR reads in MiXCR, keeping a single row per CDR3 protein. The sample records under 300,000 distinct CDR3 sequences, around 20% being singletons. The source material was peripheral blood mononuclear cells (PBMCs), sampled at new diagnosis, from a patient treated with antithyroid drugs. Every receptor here comes from a female donor with Graves disease.

This clonotype was seen ten or more times. The chain couples TRBV6-1 to TRBJ2-7; 7 bases agree with TRBD1. V was pared by 4 bases and J by 3 bases, with 6 bases of the junction left unmatched. The CDR3 consists of 14 residues. Germline CDR1 is MNHNS and CDR2 is SASEGT. CDR3 sequence reads: CASSGTGDIYEQYF. CDR3 in DNA: TGTGCCAGCAGTGGGACAGGCGATATCTACGAGCAGTACTTC.

This clonotype has just a few counts. The chain employs TRBV5-5 and TRBJ2-7; D may be TRBD1 (6 bases). Germline V CDR1 and CDR2: SGHKS, YYEKEE (reference sequence). The CDR3 extends over 14 amino acids. Between the trimmed V and J ends, which lost 5 bases and 1 base, there was a span of 13 bases. As DNA, the CDR3 is TGTGCCAGCAGAGGGGGTTTGGGATCCTACGAGCAGTACTTC. Its translation is CASRGGLGSYEQYF.

This clonotype turned up a few times. The chain links TRBV18 to TRBJ2-4; 9 bases align to TRBD2. Unmatched junction bases numbered 6, after V lost 3 bases and J lost 0 bases. The CDR3 runs to 17 residues. Looked up from germline, CDR1 is KGHSH and CDR2 is LQKENI. CDR3: CASSPKLAGVAKNIQYF. The CDR3 DNA sequence: TGTGCCAGCTCACCGAAATTAGCGGGAGTAGCCAAAAACATTCAGTACTTC.

V and J are TRBV11-2 and TRBJ2-3; 11 nucleotides align to TRBD2. Germline CDR1 and CDR2: SGHAT and FQNNGV. The CDR3 is made up of 16 amino acids. Trimming took 6 bases from V and 2 from J; bases not matched to a gene: 7. The DNA of the CDR3 is TGTGCCAGCAGTCAGGGGACTAGCGGTCACACAGATACGCAGTATTTT. It is translated as CASSQGTSGHTDTQYF.

This clonotype was detected many times. The chain combines TRBV6-2 or TRBV6-3 with TRBJ2-1; 13 bases fit TRBD2. J lost 5 bases, V lost 6 bases, and 10 bases had no gene match. Germline V gene sequence: CDR1 MNHEY, CDR2 SVGEGT. The CDR3 runs 17 residues. The CDR3 region is CASRSEVLAGGNNEQFF. For the CDR3, the DNA is TGTGCCAGCAGATCTGAAGTACTAGCGGGAGGGAACAATGAGCAGTTCTTC.

In this sample, this clonotype turned up many times. The V and J genes are TRBV7-8 and TRBJ1-5; 7 bases are a match to TRBD1. The junction had 7 bases not matched to a gene; V was cut back by 5 bases and J by 3 bases. Per germline, CDR1 SGHVS and CDR2 FQNEAQ. The CDR3 is 15 amino acids. For the CDR3, the DNA is TGTGCCAGCAGCGTAACAGGGGCATTCAATCAGCCCCAGCATTTT. Protein: CASSVTGAFNQPQHF.

The chain has TRBV28 and TRBJ2-7, with 11 bases lining up with TRBD2. This CDR3 has 14 amino acids. V lost 6 bases and J lost 9; bases outside the gene matches: 10. The germline gives CDR1 MDHEN, CDR2 SYDVKM. Here the CDR3 DNA reads TGTGCCAGCAGACAACTAGCGGGAGCCCACGGGCAGTACTTC. Translation gives CASRQLAGAHGQYF.

The chain's CDR3 is CASSYSHPDTQYF. CDR3 coding DNA: TGTGCCAGCAGCTACAGCCACCCAGATACGCAGTATTTT. This chain uses TRBV7-6 with TRBJ2-3; unclear D gene. Trimming stripped 4 bases from V and 4 bases from J, with 9 bases between. The CDR3 covers 13 residues. Germline CDR1 is SGHVS and CDR2 is FNYEAQ.